Below, 4 T cell receptor beta chains from the same sample are listed, as sequenced in a study of regulatory T cells in long-lasting Graves disease. Arm-PCR of CDR3 regions and iRepertoire HTBI primers were used to build TCR beta libraries. One entry per CDR3 protein, called by TCRdb with MiXCR from the multiplex PCR reads. Of over 350,000 distinct CDR3 sequences in the sample, approximately 16% are singletons; the top ten hold roughly 8%. Time point given: newly diagnosed GD, antithyroid drugs for less than 3 months. PBMC RNA served as the TCR library source. The sample also formed part of further work on T cells in Graves' hyperthyroidism and ophthalmopathy.

The starting material was peripheral blood mononuclear cells (PBMCs), obtained at new diagnosis, from a patient treated with antithyroid drugs. These receptors originate from a woman aged 40 to 50 with Graves disease.

With regard to this clonotype: A far larger clone is just one base off, so this is likely a read error. The CDR3 bases are TGTGCCGGCAGCCGGGGGGGAGCAGCTACGCAGTATTTT. Its translation is CAGSRGGAATQYF. V is TRBV11-1 and J is TRBJ2-3; TRBD2 matches at 8 bases. The germline gives CDR1 SGHAT, CDR2 FQDESV (reference sequence). This CDR3 region has 13 residues.

This clonotype has ten or more counts. The rearrangement joins TRBV2 to TRBJ2-7, with TRBD1 matching 9 bases. The germline V gene encodes CDR1 SNHLY and CDR2 FYNNEI. The CDR3 runs 16 residues. V was clipped by 6 bases and J by 1 base; unmatched bases: 10. The CDR3 nucleotides are TGTGCCAGCAGGAACCCCGGGACAGGGAGTTCCTACGAGCAGTACTTC. Protein product: CASRNPGTGSSYEQYF.

The sample holds many counts of this clonotype. The chain recombines TRBV30 with TRBJ1-4, with D perhaps matching TRBD1 (6 bases). CDR1 is GTSNPN and CDR2 is SVGIG in the germline V gene (reference sequence). The CDR3 is 13 residues long. The ends were cut back, 1 base at V and 6 bases at J, with 9 bases in the middle. The CDR3 nucleotides read TGTGCCTGGAGTGCCCACAGGGATGAAAAACTGTTTTTT. Protein product: CAWSAHRDEKLFF.

The V gene is TRBV11-2, the J gene TRBJ2-3; 9 nucleotides match TRBD2. The germline V gene encodes CDR1 SGHAT and CDR2 FQNNGV. This CDR3 region has 13 residues. V gave up 5 bases and J gave up 11 bases; unmatched junction bases: 8. The CDR3 DNA reads as TGTGCCAGCAGCGAGGCACTAGCGGGCCTGCAGTATTTT. Translating it yields CASSEALAGLQYF.